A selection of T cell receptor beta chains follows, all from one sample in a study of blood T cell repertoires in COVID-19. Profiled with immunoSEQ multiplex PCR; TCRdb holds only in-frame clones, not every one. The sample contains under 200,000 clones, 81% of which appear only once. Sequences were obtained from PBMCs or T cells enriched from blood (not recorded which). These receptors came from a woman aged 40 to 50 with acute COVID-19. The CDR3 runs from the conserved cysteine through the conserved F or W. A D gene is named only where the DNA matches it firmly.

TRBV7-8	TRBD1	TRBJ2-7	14	CASSLTGLVNEQYF
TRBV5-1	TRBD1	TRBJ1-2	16	CASSLAGQPSEYGYTF
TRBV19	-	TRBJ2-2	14	CASSSGVNTGELFF
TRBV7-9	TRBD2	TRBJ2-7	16	CASSPTGTRVYYEQYF
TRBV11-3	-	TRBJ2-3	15	CASSFRGTHFDTQYF
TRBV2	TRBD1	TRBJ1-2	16	CASSSLLQGATYGYTF
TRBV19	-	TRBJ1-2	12	CASRPRDYGYTF
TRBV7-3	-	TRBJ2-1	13	CASSKPEFGEQFF
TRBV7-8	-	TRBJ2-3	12	CASSRLADTQYF
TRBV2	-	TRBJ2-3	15	CASSPWGGRTDTQYF
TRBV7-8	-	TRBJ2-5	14	CASSEIGTPETQYF
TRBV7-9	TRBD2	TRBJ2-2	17	CASSLPSGSPNTGELFF
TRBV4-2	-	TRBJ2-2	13	CASSQDLTGELFF
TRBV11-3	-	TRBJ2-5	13	CASSSTEKETQYF
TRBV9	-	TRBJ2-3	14	CASSVDHRTDTQYF
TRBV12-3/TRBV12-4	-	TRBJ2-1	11	CASSYFNEQFF
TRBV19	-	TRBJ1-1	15	CASSIHADRNTEAFF
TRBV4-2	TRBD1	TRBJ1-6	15	CASSQDRGFNSPLHF
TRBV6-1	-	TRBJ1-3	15	CASSSTGSSGNTIYF
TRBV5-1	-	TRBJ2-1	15	CASSADWISYNEQFF
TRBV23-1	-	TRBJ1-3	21	CASSQGTGSTGGPFSGNTIYF
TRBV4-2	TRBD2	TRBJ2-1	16	CASSQVAGASYNEQFF
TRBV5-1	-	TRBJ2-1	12	CASRIDYNEQFF
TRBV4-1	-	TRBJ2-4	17	CASSPDAGAVAKNIQYF